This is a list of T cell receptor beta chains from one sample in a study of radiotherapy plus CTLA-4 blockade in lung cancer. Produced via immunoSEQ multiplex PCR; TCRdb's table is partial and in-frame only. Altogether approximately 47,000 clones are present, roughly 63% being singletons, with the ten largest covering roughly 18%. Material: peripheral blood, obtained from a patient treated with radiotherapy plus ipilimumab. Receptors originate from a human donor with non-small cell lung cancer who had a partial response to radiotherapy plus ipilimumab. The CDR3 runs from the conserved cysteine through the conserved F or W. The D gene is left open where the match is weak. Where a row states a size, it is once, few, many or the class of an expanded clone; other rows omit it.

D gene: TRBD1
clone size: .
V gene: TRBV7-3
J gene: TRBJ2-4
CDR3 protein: CASSGSGQGPQYF
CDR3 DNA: TGTGCCAGCAGCGGGTCGGGACAGGGGCCCCAGTACTTC

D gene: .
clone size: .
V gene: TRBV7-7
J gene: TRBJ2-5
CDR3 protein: CASSPLAKSETQYF
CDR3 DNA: TGTGCTAGCAGCCCCCTAGCGAAGTCGGAGACCCAGTACTTC

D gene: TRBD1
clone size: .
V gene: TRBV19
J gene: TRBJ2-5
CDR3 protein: CASRTTGGAETQYF
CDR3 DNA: TGTGCCAGTAGAACAACAGGGGGCGCGGAGACCCAGTACTTC

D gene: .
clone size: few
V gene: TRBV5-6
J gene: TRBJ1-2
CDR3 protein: CASSLDRDYGYTF
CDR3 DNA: TGTGCCAGCAGCTTGGACAGAGACTATGGCTACACCTTC

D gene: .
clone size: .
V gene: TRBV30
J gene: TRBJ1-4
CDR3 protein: CAWSDYRKEYEKLFF
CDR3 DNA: TGTGCCTGGAGTGATTACCGAAAAGAGTATGAAAAACTGTTTTTT

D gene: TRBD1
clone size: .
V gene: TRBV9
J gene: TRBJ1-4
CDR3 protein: CASSVGQGSTNEKLFF
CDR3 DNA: TGTGCCAGCAGCGTAGGACAGGGATCAACTAATGAAAAACTGTTTTTT

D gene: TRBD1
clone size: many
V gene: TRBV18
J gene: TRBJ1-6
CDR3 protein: CASSPPGTVYNSPLHF
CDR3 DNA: TGTGCCAGCTCACCCCCCGGGACAGTCTATAATTCACCCCTCCACTTT

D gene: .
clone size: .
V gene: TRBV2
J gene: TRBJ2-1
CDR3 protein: CASTSNEQFF
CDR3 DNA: TGTGCCAGCACCTCCAATGAGCAGTTCTTC

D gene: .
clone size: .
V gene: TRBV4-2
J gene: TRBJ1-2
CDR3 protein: CASSQGSLGSINYGYTF
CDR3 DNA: TGTGCCAGCAGCCAAGGTTCTCTGGGCTCCATTAACTATGGCTACACCTTC

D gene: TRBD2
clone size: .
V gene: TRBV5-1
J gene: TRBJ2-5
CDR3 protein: CASSFSGEETQYF
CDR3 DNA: TGCGCCAGCAGCTTTAGCGGGGAAGAGACCCAGTACTTC

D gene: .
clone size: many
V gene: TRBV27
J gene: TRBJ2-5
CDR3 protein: CASSPPSDQETQYF
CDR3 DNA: TGTGCCAGCAGCCCGCCTAGCGACCAAGAGACCCAGTACTTC

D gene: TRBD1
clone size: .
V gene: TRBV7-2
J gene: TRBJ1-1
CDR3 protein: CASSFGTGILNTEAFF
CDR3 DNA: TGTGCCAGCAGCTTCGGGACAGGGATCCTGAACACTGAAGCTTTCTTT

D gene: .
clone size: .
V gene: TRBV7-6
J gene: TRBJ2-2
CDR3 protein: CASSLTSITGELFF
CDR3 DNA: TGTGCCAGCAGCTTAACGAGCATAACCGGGGAGCTGTTTTTT